One and the same sample provided the 25 T cell receptor beta chains below, sequenced in a study of CD4+ T cells in melanoma. This table comes from immunoSEQ multiplex PCR, and its TCRdb copy is limited to in-frame clones, with some not included. The table has about 50,000 clones, roughly nine tenths seen once; the top ten hold 12%. Specimen: peripheral blood. These receptors came from a human donor with melanoma.

The chain recombines TRBV7-8 with TRBJ2-7; TRBD2 matches at 9 bases. Germline-derived CDR1 and CDR2 are SGHVS and FQNEAQ. This CDR3 is built from 17 residues. V lost 0 bases and J lost 5; bases outside the gene matches: 11. CDR3 in amino acids: CASSLAFGGGAPDEQYF. The CDR3 DNA follows: TGTGCCAGCAGCTTAGCGTTTGGCGGGGGGGCCCCCGACGAGCAGTACTTC. Complete variable domain (other parts from reference TRBV7-8 and TRBJ2-7): GAGVSQSPRYKVAKRGQDVALRCDPISGHVSLFWYQQALGQGPEFLTYFQNEAQLDKSGLPSDRFFAERPEGSVSTLKIQRTQQEDSAVYLCASSLAFGGGAPDEQYFGPGTRLTVT.

V is TRBV5-4 and J is TRBJ2-7; D tentatively reads TRBD1 or TRBD2 (5 bases each). The CDR3 runs 13 residues. Deletions cut 4 bases from V and 0 bases from J, with 8 bases between. Germline V gene data show CDR1 as SGHNT and CDR2 as YYREEE (reference sequence). The CDR3 bases are TGTGCCAGCAGCGGGGGAAACTCCTACGAGCAGTACTTC. It yields the protein CASSGGNSYEQYF.

The chain couples TRBV10-3 to TRBJ2-7, with D possibly being TRBD2 (5 bases). This CDR3 has 15 amino acids. The germline V gene encodes CDR1 ENHRY and CDR2 SYGVKD. V lost 6 bases to trimming and J lost 0 bases, with 15 bases between them. The CDR3 nucleotides are TGTGCCATCAGGAGCGGAGTGGGCTACTCCTACGAGCAGTACTTC. Amino acid sequence: CAIRSGVGYSYEQYF.

The chain uses TRBV18 and TRBJ1-1; maybe TRBD1 (5 bases). Between the trimmed V and J ends, which lost 3 bases and 5 bases, there was a span of 10 bases. The CDR3 sequence is 13 residues long. In germline, CDR1 is KGHSH, CDR2 LQKENI. The CDR3 reads CASSPSRDTEAFF. CDR3 DNA sequence: TGTGCCAGCTCACCTTCCAGGGATACTGAAGCTTTCTTT.

This chain uses TRBV25-1 with TRBJ1-1; the D gene is possibly TRBD1 (5 bases). The germline V gene has CDR1 MGHDK and CDR2 SYGVNS. The CDR3 consists of 15 residues. Trimming removed 1 base at V and 0 bases at J, with 9 bases between. The CDR3 DNA sequence: TGTGCCAGCAGTGAATGGGACGACATGAACACTGAAGCTTTCTTT. Protein: CASSEWDDMNTEAFF.

The rearrangement links TRBV2 to TRBJ2-1; D unclear. Trimming took 4 bases from V and 3 from J, leaving 4 bases between them. CDR3 size: 12 residues. Germline CDR1 SNHLY, CDR2 FYNNEI. The CDR3 region is CASSANYNEQFF. CDR3 sequence (DNA): TGTGCCAGCAGTGCCAACTACAATGAGCAGTTCTTC.

The CDR3 region is CASSSTELSSYNEQFF. DNA for the CDR3: TGTGCCAGCAGCTCGACGGAGCTTAGCTCCTACAATGAGCAGTTCTTC. V usage is TRBV5-6 and J usage is TRBJ2-1; D call uncertain. There are 16 residues in the CDR3. V lost 3 bases to trimming and J lost 0 bases, with 13 bases between them. The germline gives CDR1 SGHDT, CDR2 YYEEEE.

This clone was seen only once. This chain links TRBV7-3 with TRBJ2-3; tentatively, D is TRBD1 (6 bases). The V end was cut by 1 base, the J end by 3 bases, with 17 bases between. This CDR3 comprises 17 residues. Germline values: CDR1 SGHTA, CDR2 FQGTGA. As DNA, the CDR3 is TGTGCCAGCAGCTTAATGGGGGCCTTGAAGTCAACAGATACGCAGTATTTT. Its protein product is CASSLMGALKSTDTQYF.

The rearrangement joins TRBV6-1 to TRBJ2-7, with 8 positions matching TRBD1. Looked up from germline, CDR1 is MNHNS and CDR2 is SASEGT. The V gene end was trimmed by 5 bases and the J gene end by 2 bases; junction bases not matched to a gene: 5. The CDR3 runs 14 residues. The CDR3 sequence: CASSKDRAPYEQYF. Here the CDR3 DNA reads TGTGCCAGCAGTAAGGACAGGGCGCCCTACGAGCAGTACTTC.

The chain couples TRBV6-5 to TRBJ1-1; D is uncertain. Trimming cost V 8 bases and J 0 bases, with 10 bases left between them. CDR1 and CDR2 (germline): MNHEY, SVGAGI. The CDR3 contains 13 residues. The chain's CDR3 is CASGSLMNTEAFF. In nucleotides, the CDR3 is TGTGCCAGCGGGTCTTTGATGAACACTGAAGCTTTCTTT.

The chain's CDR3 is CSVAGTGYTEQYF. CDR3 nucleotides: TGCAGCGTTGCCGGGACAGGGTATACCGAGCAGTACTTC. J is TRBJ2-7 and V is TRBV29-1, with 9 nucleotides matching TRBD1. V gave up 4 bases and J gave up 6 bases; unmatched junction bases: 7. The germline gives CDR1 SQVTM, CDR2 ANQGSEA. This CDR3 region has 13 residues.

V usage is TRBV6-5 and J usage is TRBJ1-1; TRBD1 matches 8 bases. Germline trimming cut 2 bases from V and 5 bases from J; bases unmatched to any gene: 7. Looked up from germline, CDR1 is MNHEY and CDR2 is SVGAGI. The CDR3 consists of 15 residues. The chain's CDR3 is CASSYKNRGRTEAFF. As DNA, the CDR3 is TGTGCCAGCAGTTACAAGAACAGGGGGAGGACTGAAGCTTTCTTT.

This chain joins TRBV5-1 and TRBJ2-1; D is possibly TRBD1 or TRBD2 (5 bases each). CDR3 length: 15 residues. Trimming left V 2 bases short and J 1 base short, with 10 bases between. CDR1 and CDR2 (germline): SGHRS, YFSETQ. DNA of the CDR3: TGCGCCAGCAGCTTCGGGGCAGATTCCTACAATGAGCAGTTCTTC. It is translated as CASSFGADSYNEQFF.

The genes are TRBV5-1 and TRBJ1-1; D gene ambiguous. The CDR3 totals 12 residues. Per the germline V gene, CDR1 is SGHRS and CDR2 is YFSETQ. The ends were cut back, 7 bases at V and 1 base at J, with 8 bases in the middle. CDR3 nucleotide sequence: TGCGCCAGCGGCAAACAGAACACTGAAGCTTTCTTT. This codes for CASGKQNTEAFF.

V usage is TRBV7-3 and J usage is TRBJ2-1; 8 bases agree with TRBD1. CDR3 length: 13 residues. V lost 5 bases to trimming and J lost 5 bases; unmatched junction nucleotides: 2. The germline CDR1 and CDR2 sequences are SGHTA and FQGTGA. CDR3 protein: CASSDRGNNEQFF. CDR3 nucleotide sequence: TGTGCCAGCAGCGACAGGGGTAACAATGAGCAGTTCTTC.

The rearrangement uses TRBV5-1 and TRBJ1-2; the D gene is possibly TRBD1 (5 bases). Germline V gene lookup returns CDR1 SGHRS and CDR2 YFSETQ. The CDR3 runs to 17 residues. V lost 0 bases to trimming and J lost 4 bases, with 19 bases between them. The CDR3, as DNA: TGCGCCAGCAGCTTGGCCTACTCGGGGGTCACGGGCTATGGCTACACCTTC. Encoded protein: CASSLAYSGVTGYGYTF.

To note about this clone: The same CDR3 is also encoded by other DNA sequences in this sample. DNA for the CDR3: TGTGCCAGCAGCGTAGCCTACAGGTCCTCTGGAAACACCATATATTTT. This sequence encodes CASSVAYRSSGNTIYF. The V call is TRBV9, the J call TRBJ1-3; a weak D match, TRBD1 (5 bases). Trimming shortened V by 0 bases and J by 0 bases, and 10 bases separated the two germline ends. The CDR3 contains 16 residues. Germline V gives CDR1 SGDLS, CDR2 YYNGEE.

This chain uses TRBV19 with TRBJ1-5; 7 nucleotides align to TRBD1. Germline trimming cut 6 bases from V and 7 bases from J; bases unmatched to any gene: 6. Per the germline V gene, CDR1 is LNHDA and CDR2 is SQIVND (reference sequence). The CDR3 consists of 13 residues. CDR3 sequence: CASRGGAGQPQHF. The CDR3 DNA reads TGTGCCAGTAGAGGGGGCGCAGGGCAGCCCCAGCATTTT.

Here the CDR3 DNA reads TGTGCCAGCAGCCGGGTGAGGGGGGCCAATGAGCAGTTCTTC. Amino acids: CASSRVRGANEQFF. The gene calls are TRBV7-6 and TRBJ2-1; the D call may be TRBD1 or TRBD2 (6 bases each). The V gene lost 5 bases and the J gene lost 6 bases, with 14 bases spanning the gap. Germline lookup yields CDR1 SGHVS and CDR2 FNYEAQ. The CDR3 contains 14 residues. Together with reference TRBV7-6 and TRBJ2-1, the CDR3 gives the full variable domain: GAGVSQSPRYKVTKRGQDVALRCDPISGHVSLYWYRQALGQGPEFLTYFNYEAQQDKSGLPNDRFSAERPEGSISTLTIQRTEQRDSAMYRCASSRVRGANEQFFGPGTRLTVL.

The genes are TRBV2 and TRBJ1-2; D may be TRBD1 (5 bases). V lost 7 bases and J lost 8, with 29 bases in between. Germline V gene data show CDR1 as SNHLY and CDR2 as FYNNEI. The CDR3 runs 17 residues. The CDR3 spells CASTGMNPGTENDGYTF. The CDR3, as DNA: TGTGCCAGCACGGGCATGAATCCCGGGACGGAAAATGACGGCTACACCTTC.

The chain has TRBV4-1 and TRBJ2-1; TRBD2 might be the D (7 bases). V lost 3 bases to trimming and J lost 7 bases, with 16 bases between them. Germline CDR1 is MGHRA and CDR2 is YSYEKL. The CDR3 runs 15 residues. DNA of the CDR3: TGCGCCAGCAGCCAGGCGGGGGCTGCCCGGAATGAGCAGTTCTTC. Protein product: CASSQAGAARNEQFF.

This chain joins TRBV6-6 and TRBJ1-1; D might be TRBD1 (6 bases). V was pared by 5 bases and J by 2 bases, with 12 bases between. Germline assignment: CDR1 MNHNY and CDR2 SVGAGI (reference sequence). This CDR3 is built from 14 residues. CDR3 amino acids: CASSGIRGNTEAFF. In DNA, the CDR3 is TGTGCCAGCAGTGGAATCAGGGGAAACACTGAAGCTTTCTTT.

The chain combines TRBV19 with TRBJ1-2; D may be TRBD1 (5 bases). The V and J ends lost 6 bases and 8 bases respectively, with 16 bases between them. The CDR3 has 13 residues. The germline gives CDR1 LNHDA, CDR2 SQIVND (reference sequence). The DNA of the CDR3 is TGTGCCAGTAGATCCGGGACGGTCGAGGGCTACACCTTC. Translation: CASRSGTVEGYTF.

This chain links TRBV5-1 with TRBJ2-7; TRBD1 agrees at 8 bases. After removal of 2 bases from V and 2 bases from J, the junction contained 9 bases not matched to a gene. CDR1 and CDR2 (germline): SGHRS, YFSETQ. The CDR3 runs to 16 residues. This CDR3 is CASSFPPDRGTYEQYF. In DNA form, the CDR3 reads TGCGCCAGCAGCTTCCCCCCTGACAGGGGCACCTACGAGCAGTACTTC.

This clone qualifies as medium-sized. The chain recombines TRBV4-3 with TRBJ2-7; either TRBD1 or TRBD2 may supply D (5 bases each). Germline V lookup: CDR1 LGHNA, CDR2 YSLEER. V dropped 4 bases and J dropped 7 bases, with 11 bases sitting between them. The CDR3 totals 12 residues. CDR3 region: CASSRGVGEQYF. The CDR3 nucleotides read TGCGCCAGCAGCCGAGGGGTAGGAGAGCAGTACTTC.